One sample yielded the 21 T cell receptor beta chains listed below, sequenced in a study of blood T cell repertoires in COVID-19. TCRdb's table, derived via immunoSEQ multiplex PCR, lists solely in-frame clones and lacks some. Of some 89,000 clones listed, more than 65% were seen once; the top ten hold 11%. Specimen: peripheral blood. The receptors were sampled from a man in his sixties or seventies with acute or convalescent COVID-19.

The V gene is TRBV10-3, the J gene TRBJ1-1, with D unclear. The CDR3 totals 13 residues. The V and J ends lost 8 bases and 1 base respectively, with 11 bases between them. Per germline, CDR1 ENHRY and CDR2 SYGVKD. The CDR3 DNA reads as TGTGCCATCCGTCCCCCAGGGAACACTGAAGCTTTCTTT. Translation: CAIRPPGNTEAFF.

The chain employs TRBV5-4 and TRBJ1-3, with D perhaps matching TRBD1 (5 bases). Germline loops: CDR1 SGHNT, CDR2 YYREEE (reference sequence). Trimming pared 1 base from V and 1 base from J, leaving 12 bases between. The CDR3 totals 16 residues. The DNA for the CDR3 is TGTGCCAGCAGCTTGTTCGGGGGAGGGTCTGGAAACACCATATATTTT. Protein: CASSLFGGGSGNTIYF.

This rearrangement joins TRBV28 to TRBJ1-1, with TRBD1 as a possible D gene (6 bases). V was trimmed by 5 bases and J by 9 bases, leaving 13 bases between them. CDR3 size: 12 residues. CDR1 and CDR2 (germline): MDHEN, SYDVKM. The CDR3 loop is CASSLEGGKAFF. The CDR3 nucleotides are TGTGCCAGCAGTCTAGAGGGGGGGAAAGCTTTCTTT.

This clone turned up a few times. This rearrangement joins TRBV27 to TRBJ2-5, with 7 bases lining up with TRBD2. This CDR3 is built from 14 residues. V lost 2 bases to trimming and J lost 4 bases; unmatched junction nucleotides: 4. Germline CDR1 is MNHEY and CDR2 is SMNVEV (reference sequence). The CDR3 DNA reads as TGTGCCAGCAGTTTAGGGGGGGGACGAGAGACCCAGTACTTC. This translates into CASSLGGGRETQYF.

This rearrangement joins TRBV10-3 to TRBJ1-2, with TRBD1 identical over 7 bases. The CDR3 contains 14 residues. V lost 6 bases to trimming and J lost 2 bases; unmatched junction nucleotides: 6. CDR1 is ENHRY, CDR2 SYGVKD, per germline. This chain's CDR3 is CAISADRTNYGYTF. CDR3 DNA: TGTGCCATCAGCGCGGACAGGACAAACTATGGCTACACCTTC.

The chain links TRBV28 to TRBJ2-7, with a weak D call TRBD2 (5 bases). CDR3 length: 16 amino acids. Germline CDR1 and CDR2: MDHEN and SYDVKM. Trimming removed 9 bases at V and 3 bases at J, with 24 bases between. CDR3 bases: TGTGCCAGGCCCCGGGGTTTTAGGCCGGAGGACTACGAGCAGTACTTC. Translated: CARPRGFRPEDYEQYF.

This rearrangement joins TRBV11-2 to TRBJ2-3, with 7 bases aligning to TRBD2. Germline trimming cut 7 bases from V and 5 bases from J; bases unmatched to any gene: 6. Looked up from germline, CDR1 is SGHAT and CDR2 is FQNNGV. CDR3 length: 13 residues. DNA for the CDR3: TGTGCCAGCAAGGTAGCGGGTCTAGATACGCAGTATTTT. This encodes CASKVAGLDTQYF.

The V call is TRBV19, the J call TRBJ2-7; 7 bases are a match to TRBD1. Germline V CDR1 and CDR2: LNHDA, SQIVND (reference sequence). The V and J ends lost 5 bases and 5 bases, in that order; junction bases with no gene match: 9. The CDR3 spans 14 residues. This CDR3 reads CASSAPWQGDEQYV. CDR3 nucleotide sequence: TGTGCCAGTAGTGCCCCGTGGCAGGGGGACGAGCAGTACGTC.

The chain links TRBV10-1 to TRBJ1-6; D gene ambiguous. CDR3 size: 15 residues. Germline CDR1 reads WNHNN; CDR2 reads SYGVQD (reference sequence). V was pared by 6 bases and J by 4 bases, with 13 bases between. Here the CDR3 reads CASSEATLYNSPLHF. CDR3 nucleotides: TGCGCCAGCAGCGAAGCCACCTTGTATAATTCACCCCTCCACTTT.

This clone was counted only a few times. This rearrangement joins TRBV10-3 to TRBJ2-7, with 7 bases matching TRBD1. V dropped 6 bases and J dropped 4; count of bases not matched to a gene: 3. This CDR3 comprises 12 residues. Germline-derived CDR1 and CDR2 are ENHRY and SYGVKD. Here the CDR3 reads CAIRMDRYEQYF. The CDR3 bases are TGTGCCATCAGGATGGACAGGTACGAGCAGTACTTC.

The chain couples TRBV5-1 to TRBJ2-7; the D gene is possibly TRBD2 (6 bases). V was cut by 4 bases and J by 3 bases, with 17 bases left in between. The CDR3 runs 15 residues. CDR1 is SGHRS and CDR2 is YFSETQ in the germline V gene. The CDR3 is CASSHIPGTGYEQYF. The CDR3 coding sequence is TGCGCCAGCAGCCACATACCCGGGACTGGCTACGAGCAGTACTTC.

The chain joins TRBV9 to TRBJ2-4; TRBD1 aligns across 9 bases. CDR1 SGDLS and CDR2 YYNGEE come from the germline V gene. The V segment lost 4 bases and the J segment 5 bases; nucleotides outside the gene matches: 4. CDR3 size: 14 residues. The CDR3: CASSPRTGENIQYF. Written as DNA, the CDR3 is TGTGCCAGCAGCCCACGGACAGGGGAAAACATTCAGTACTTC.

V usage is TRBV19 and J usage is TRBJ2-1, with 9 bases lining up with TRBD1. Germline trimming cut 5 bases from V and 6 bases from J; bases unmatched to any gene: 8. Germline V gene sequence: CDR1 LNHDA, CDR2 SQIVND (reference sequence). This CDR3 has 15 residues. In nucleotides, the CDR3 is TGTGCCAGTAGTCACCAGACAGGGGGAGGCAATGAGCAGTTCTTC. As protein: CASSHQTGGGNEQFF.

The chain has TRBV5-1 and TRBJ1-3; 7 bases agree with TRBD1. The V and J ends lost 8 bases and 0 bases, in that order; junction bases with no gene match: 2. Germline CDR1 SGHRS, CDR2 YFSETQ. The CDR3 totals 13 residues. CDR3 in DNA: TGCGCCAGTGGACAGGTCTCTGGAAACACCATATATTTT. This encodes CASGQVSGNTIYF. Complete variable domain (other parts from reference TRBV5-1 and TRBJ1-3): KAGVTQTPRYLIKTRGQQVTLSCSPISGHRSVSWYQQTPGQGLQFLFEYFSETQRNKGNFPGRFSGRQFSNSRSEMNVSTLELGDSALYLCASGQVSGNTIYFGEGSWLTVV.

This clone was detected once. The CDR3 DNA reads TGCGCCAGCAGCTTACAGGGGGCCCGGGAGACCCAGTACTTC. Its protein is CASSLQGARETQYF. The chain has TRBV5-1 and TRBJ2-5; 9 positions match TRBD1. V lost 2 bases and J lost 5; bases outside the gene matches: 4. This CDR3 contains 14 residues. Per germline, CDR1 SGHRS and CDR2 YFSETQ. Drawing the rest from reference TRBV5-1 and TRBJ2-5, the complete variable domain is KAGVTQTPRYLIKTRGQQVTLSCSPISGHRSVSWYQQTPGQGLQFLFEYFSETQRNKGNFPGRFSGRQFSNSRSEMNVSTLELGDSALYLCASSLQGARETQYFGPGTRLLVL.

The J gene is TRBJ1-1, the V gene TRBV5-6, with TRBD1 matching over 9 bases. The CDR3 has 15 residues. The germline gives CDR1 SGHDT, CDR2 YYEEEE. With 4 bases clipped from V and 3 bases from J, the junction kept 7 bases outside the gene matches. The CDR3 coding sequence is TGTGCCAGCAGCCTAGACAGGGGGGACCACACTGAAGCTTTCTTT. Its protein is CASSLDRGDHTEAFF.

The V and J genes are TRBV10-3 and TRBJ2-2; possible D gene TRBD1, 5 bases. The germline CDR1 and CDR2 sequences are ENHRY and SYGVKD. The CDR3 has 14 amino acids. With 6 bases removed from V and 1 base from J, the gap between germline ends came to 9 bases. CDR3 residues: CAIRDTGNTGELFF. The CDR3 nucleotides read TGTGCCATCAGGGACACAGGGAACACCGGGGAGCTGTTTTTT.

This chain uses TRBV7-9 with TRBJ1-5; TRBD1 matches at 11 bases. J gave up 6 bases and V 5 bases, and 6 bases lay outside the gene matches. The V gene's germline CDR1 is SEHNR and CDR2 FQNEAQ (reference sequence). The CDR3 totals 15 residues. CDR3 protein: CASSPLDRGPQPQHF. CDR3 coding DNA: TGTGCCAGCAGCCCGTTGGACAGGGGGCCTCAGCCCCAGCATTTT.

The gene calls are TRBV2 and TRBJ2-2; D is ambiguous. Germline loops: CDR1 SNHLY, CDR2 FYNNEI. Deletions cut 6 bases from V and 1 base from J, with 9 bases between. There are 14 residues in the CDR3. The CDR3 region has the DNA TGTGCCAGCAGGCCCGACTGGAACACCGGGGAGCTGTTTTTT. Translation gives CASRPDWNTGELFF.

The rearrangement joins TRBV19 to TRBJ1-5, with D unresolved. CDR1 and CDR2 (germline): LNHDA, SQIVND (reference sequence). The CDR3 length is 12 residues. V was shortened by 5 bases and J by 5 bases, with 7 bases between the two germline ends. The CDR3 sequence: CASSPRDQPQHF. CDR3 coding DNA: TGTGCCAGTAGTCCTCGAGATCAGCCCCAGCATTTT.

This chain uses TRBV7-8 with TRBJ1-1; 8 bases align to TRBD1. CDR1 and CDR2 (germline): SGHVS, FQNEAQ. The length of the CDR3 is 15 residues. V was pared by 5 bases and J by 1 base, with 6 bases of the junction left unmatched. The CDR3 region is CASSTRDRSNTEAFF. In nucleotides, the CDR3 is TGTGCCAGCAGCACACGGGACAGGTCGAACACTGAAGCTTTCTTT.